The 16 T cell receptor beta chains reported below all come from one sample, sequenced in a study of a mutant IDH1 vaccine in newly diagnosed glioma. TCRdb keeps only in-frame clones here, not all; method: immunoSEQ multiplex PCR. The table includes more than 50,000 clones, 80% to 90% detected once. The time point denotes: baseline, week 1 (first vaccination visit). Treatment here: pre-vaccination baseline after standard-of-care therapy. The sample was PBMCs, taken from a glioma patient treated with radiotherapy, temozolomide or both. These receptors were collected from a man aged 25 to 45 with glioma.

The gene calls are TRBV2 and TRBJ1-1, with D possibly matching TRBD1 (6 bases). The length of the CDR3 is 16 residues. Trimming shortened V by 6 bases and J by 5 bases, and 22 bases separated the two germline ends. From germline, CDR1 is SNHLY and CDR2 FYNNEI. CDR3 bases: TGTGCCAGCAGCCAAGAGGGGGTAAGGGAGAGAACTGAAGCTTTCTTT. It encodes CASSQEGVRERTEAFF.

The CDR3 protein is CASSSNSYTF. For the CDR3, the DNA is TGTGCCAGCAGTTCGAATTCCTACACCTTC. The J gene is TRBJ1-2, the V gene TRBV7-8; D remains ambiguous. The CDR3 runs to 10 residues. Between the trimmed V and J ends, which lost 6 bases and 10 bases, there was a span of 9 bases. Germline CDR1 is SGHVS and CDR2 is FQNEAQ.

The chain employs TRBV5-5 and TRBJ2-5; D might be TRBD1 or TRBD2, each matching 5 bases. Trimming removed 4 bases at V and 5 bases at J, with 21 bases between. Germline V CDR1 and CDR2: SGHKS, YYEKEE (reference sequence). This CDR3 spans 16 amino acids. The CDR3 spells CASSRRQGVVLETQYF. In DNA form, the CDR3 reads TGTGCCAGCAGCCGCCGGCAGGGAGTTGTTTTGGAGACCCAGTACTTC.

The rearrangement joins TRBV7-2 to TRBJ2-3; D is undetermined. Trimming removed 5 bases at V and 5 bases at J, with 11 bases between. Germline CDR1 reads SGHTA; CDR2 reads FQGNSA. The CDR3 has 13 residues. CDR3 DNA: TGTGCCAGCAGCATTCTCAGCCGAGATACGCAGTATTTT. It is translated as CASSILSRDTQYF.

The chain carries TRBV18 and TRBJ2-5; D tentatively fits TRBD1 or TRBD2 (5 bases each). Judging by the DNA end, TRBJ2-7 fits better; the J call may be wrong. The germline V gene encodes CDR1 KGHSH and CDR2 LQKENI. The length of the CDR3 is 14 residues. The chain's CDR3 is CASSHGDRSYEQYF. CDR3 DNA sequence: TGTGCCAGCTCACACGGGGACCGGTCCTACGAGCAGTACTTC.

The chain uses TRBV5-4 and TRBJ2-7; D ambiguous. From germline, CDR1 is SGHNT and CDR2 YYREEE (reference sequence). The CDR3 sequence is 12 residues long. With 3 bases removed from V and 3 bases from J, the gap between germline ends came to 7 bases. The CDR3 sequence: CASSSSFYEQYF. The CDR3, as DNA: TGTGCCAGCAGCTCCTCTTTCTACGAGCAGTACTTC.

V and J are TRBV27 and TRBJ1-2; 7 bases map to TRBD1. The germline V gene encodes CDR1 MNHEY and CDR2 SMNVEV (reference sequence). CDR3 length equals 15 residues. Germline trimming cut 3 bases from V and 3 bases from J; bases unmatched to any gene: 7. Here the CDR3 reads CASSLASRGDYGYTF. The CDR3 nucleotides read TGTGCCAGCAGTTTGGCCAGCAGGGGGGACTATGGCTACACCTTC.

This rearrangement joins TRBV25-1 to TRBJ1-2; no clear D. The CDR3 loop spans 13 amino acids. Germline V gene sequence: CDR1 MGHDK, CDR2 SYGVNS. V lost 2 bases to trimming and J lost 2 bases, with 6 bases between them. Here the CDR3 DNA reads TGTGCCAGCAGTGAAGGGCAGAACTATGGCTACACCTTC. As protein: CASSEGQNYGYTF.

This sequence joins TRBV30 and TRBJ1-6, with D hard to call. The germline CDR1 and CDR2 sequences are GTSNPN and SVGIG (reference sequence). The V gene lost 6 bases and the J gene lost 0 bases, with 12 bases spanning the gap. CDR3 length equals 15 residues. CDR3 DNA: TGTGCCTGCCAACCAAGGGACTCCTATAATTCACCCCTCCACTTT. Amino acid sequence: CACQPRDSYNSPLHF. The complete variable domain, with remaining parts taken from reference TRBV30 and TRBJ1-6, reads SQTIHQWPATLVQPVGSPLSLECTVEGTSNPNLYWYRQAAGRGLQLLFYSVGIGQISSEVPQNLSASRPQDRQFILSSKKLLLSDSGFYLCACQPRDSYNSPLHFGNGTRLTVT.

This chain joins TRBV5-6 and TRBJ2-7; D possibly corresponds to TRBD2 (6 bases). V lost 4 bases to trimming and J lost 1 base, with 9 bases between them. CDR3 length: 13 residues. The germline V gene has CDR1 SGHDT and CDR2 YYEEEE. In DNA, the CDR3 is TGTGCCAGCAGCATTGGAGGGTCCTACGAGCAGTACTTC. This encodes CASSIGGSYEQYF.

The chain carries TRBV7-4 and TRBJ2-2; 8 bases line up with TRBD2. With V trimmed by 1 base and J by 1 base, 11 bases remained unmatched. CDR3 length: 19 residues. The germline V gene encodes CDR1 SGHVT and CDR2 SQSDAQ. The CDR3 spells CASSLVELADYKNTGELFF. As DNA, the CDR3 is TGTGCCAGCAGCTTAGTCGAACTAGCGGACTACAAGAACACCGGGGAGCTGTTTTTT.

V usage is TRBV28 and J usage is TRBJ2-3; D remains ambiguous. This CDR3 spans 15 amino acids. Germline CDR1 reads MDHEN; CDR2 reads SYDVKM. Trimming took off 4 bases at V and 6 bases at J, with 17 bases between the two ends. The CDR3 nucleotides are TGTGCCAGCAGTTCCCCCCCCGTCTCCGGGGATACGCAGTATTTT. Translating gives CASSSPPVSGDTQYF.

The chain couples TRBV29-1 to TRBJ1-4; D gene uncertain. Trimming shortened V by 5 bases and J by 0 bases, and 10 bases separated the two germline ends. Germline loops: CDR1 SQVTM, CDR2 ANQGSEA. The CDR3 is made up of 14 amino acids. The CDR3 sequence: CSVMWSATNEKLFF. The CDR3 region has the DNA TGCAGCGTTATGTGGTCCGCAACTAATGAAAAACTGTTTTTT.

The table lists this clone with a few counts. The rearrangement joins TRBV5-4 to TRBJ2-5; D is perhaps TRBD1 (6 bases). The ends were cut back, 1 base at V and 5 bases at J, with 15 bases in the middle. The CDR3 sequence is 15 residues long. In germline, CDR1 is SGHNT, CDR2 YYREEE (reference sequence). The CDR3 here is CASSLTGQFGETQYF. The CDR3 region has the DNA TGTGCCAGCAGCTTGACAGGGCAGTTTGGGGAGACCCAGTACTTC.

The rearrangement joins TRBV28 to TRBJ2-1; tentatively, D is TRBD2 (5 bases). V was trimmed by 6 bases and J by 2 bases, leaving 11 bases between them. CDR1 is MDHEN and CDR2 is SYDVKM in the germline V gene. The CDR3 totals 14 residues. The CDR3 DNA is TGTGCCAGCAGACCCGCCGGGACCTACAATGAGCAGTTCTTC. Protein sequence: CASRPAGTYNEQFF.

This chain links TRBV5-4 with TRBJ2-2; a weak D match, TRBD1 (6 bases). V lost 2 bases, J lost 4 bases, and 12 bases lay in between. The CDR3 is 15 residues long. Germline V CDR1 and CDR2: SGHNT, YYREEE (reference sequence). DNA for the CDR3: TGTGCCAGCAGCTTTGAGGGGGTGGGCACCGGGGAGCTGTTTTTT. Encoded protein: CASSFEGVGTGELFF.